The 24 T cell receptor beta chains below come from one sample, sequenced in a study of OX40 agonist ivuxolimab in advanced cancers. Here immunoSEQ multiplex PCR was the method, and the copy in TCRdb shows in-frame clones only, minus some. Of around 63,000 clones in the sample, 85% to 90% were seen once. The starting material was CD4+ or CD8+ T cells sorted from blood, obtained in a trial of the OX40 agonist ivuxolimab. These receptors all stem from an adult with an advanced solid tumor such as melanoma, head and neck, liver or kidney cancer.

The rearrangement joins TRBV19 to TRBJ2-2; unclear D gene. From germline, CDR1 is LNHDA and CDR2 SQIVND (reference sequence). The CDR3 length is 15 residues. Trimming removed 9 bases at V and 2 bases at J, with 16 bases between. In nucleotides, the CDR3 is TGTGCCAGCCGTTCAGCAGCAACAAACACCGGGGAGCTGTTTTTT. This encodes CASRSAATNTGELFF.

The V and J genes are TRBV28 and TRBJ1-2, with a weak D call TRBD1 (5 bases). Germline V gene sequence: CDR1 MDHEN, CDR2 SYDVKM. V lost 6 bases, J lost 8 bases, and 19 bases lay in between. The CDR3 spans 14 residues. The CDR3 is CASSLPGRPGGYTF. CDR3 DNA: TGTGCCAGCAGCTTACCGGGACGGCCGGGGGGCTACACCTTC.

In nucleotides, the CDR3 is TGCGCCAGCAGTTTCGGCGGGAGCGGGAGAGGTGAGCAGTTCTTC. Translated: CASSFGGSGRGEQFF. The chain couples TRBV10-1 to TRBJ2-1; TRBD2 matches at 8 bases. J was trimmed by 9 bases and V by 5 bases; bases with no gene match: 12. The CDR3 runs 15 residues. Per the germline V gene, CDR1 is WNHNN and CDR2 is SYGVQD (reference sequence).

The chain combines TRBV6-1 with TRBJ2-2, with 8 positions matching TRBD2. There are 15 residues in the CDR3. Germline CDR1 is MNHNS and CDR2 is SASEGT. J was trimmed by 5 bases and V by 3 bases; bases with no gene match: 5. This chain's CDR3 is CASSEGAGVTGELFF. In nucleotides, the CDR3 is TGTGCCAGCAGTGAGGGAGCGGGAGTGACCGGGGAGCTGTTTTTT.

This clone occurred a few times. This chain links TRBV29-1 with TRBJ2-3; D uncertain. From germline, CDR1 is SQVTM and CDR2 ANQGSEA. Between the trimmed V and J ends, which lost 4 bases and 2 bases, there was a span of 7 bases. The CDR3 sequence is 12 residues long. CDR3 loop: CSVGTATDTQYF. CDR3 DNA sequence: TGCAGCGTTGGTACAGCCACAGATACGCAGTATTTT.

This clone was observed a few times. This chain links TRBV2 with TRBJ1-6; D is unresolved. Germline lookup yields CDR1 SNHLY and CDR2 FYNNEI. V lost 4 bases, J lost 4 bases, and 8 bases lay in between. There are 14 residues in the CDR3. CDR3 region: CASSVFGYNSPLHF. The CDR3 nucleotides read TGTGCCAGCAGTGTTTTCGGATATAATTCACCCCTCCACTTT. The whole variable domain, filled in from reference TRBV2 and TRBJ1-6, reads EPEVTQTPSHQVTQMGQEVILRCVPISNHLYFYWYRQILGQKVEFLVSFYNNEISEKSEIFDDQFSVERPDGSNFTLKIRSTKLEDSAMYFCASSVFGYNSPLHFGNGTRLTVT.

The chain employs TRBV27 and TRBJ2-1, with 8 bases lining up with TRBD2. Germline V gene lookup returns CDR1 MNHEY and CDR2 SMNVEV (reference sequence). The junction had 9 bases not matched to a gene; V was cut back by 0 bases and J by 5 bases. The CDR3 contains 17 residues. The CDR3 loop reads CASSLSGKREFHNEQFF. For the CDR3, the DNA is TGTGCCAGCAGTTTATCGGGGAAGCGGGAGTTCCACAATGAGCAGTTCTTC.

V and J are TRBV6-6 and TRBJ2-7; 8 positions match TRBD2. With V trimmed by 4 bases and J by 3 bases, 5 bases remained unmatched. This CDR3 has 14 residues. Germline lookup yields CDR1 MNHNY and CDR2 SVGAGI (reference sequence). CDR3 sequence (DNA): TGTGCCAGCAGTTCCGCGGGGGGCAGCTACGAGCAGTACTTC. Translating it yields CASSSAGGSYEQYF.

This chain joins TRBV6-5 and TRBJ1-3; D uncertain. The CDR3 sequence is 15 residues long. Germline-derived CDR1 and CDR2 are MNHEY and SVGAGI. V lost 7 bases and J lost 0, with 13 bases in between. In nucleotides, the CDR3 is TGTGCCAGCACCAAAAGGTGGAGCTCTGGAAACACCATATATTTT. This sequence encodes CASTKRWSSGNTIYF.

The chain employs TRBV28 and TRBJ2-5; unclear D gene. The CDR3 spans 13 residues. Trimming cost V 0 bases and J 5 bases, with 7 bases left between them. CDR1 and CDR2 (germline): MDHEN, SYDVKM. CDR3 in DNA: TGTGCCAGCAGTTTATGGGACGTCGAGACCCAGTACTTC. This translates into CASSLWDVETQYF.

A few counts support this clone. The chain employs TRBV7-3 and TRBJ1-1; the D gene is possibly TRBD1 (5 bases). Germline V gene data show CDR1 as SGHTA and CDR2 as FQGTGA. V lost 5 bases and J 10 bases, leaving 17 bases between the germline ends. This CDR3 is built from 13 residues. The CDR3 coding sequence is TGTGCCAGCAGCCCAGGGCCCCGCCTTGGAGCTTTCTTT. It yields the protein CASSPGPRLGAFF.

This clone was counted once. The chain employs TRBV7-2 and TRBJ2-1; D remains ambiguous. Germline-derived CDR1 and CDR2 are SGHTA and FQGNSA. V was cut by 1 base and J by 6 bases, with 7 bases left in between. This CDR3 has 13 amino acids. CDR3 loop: CASSLGRTNEQFF. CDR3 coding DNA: TGTGCCAGCAGCTTAGGAAGGACCAATGAGCAGTTCTTC.

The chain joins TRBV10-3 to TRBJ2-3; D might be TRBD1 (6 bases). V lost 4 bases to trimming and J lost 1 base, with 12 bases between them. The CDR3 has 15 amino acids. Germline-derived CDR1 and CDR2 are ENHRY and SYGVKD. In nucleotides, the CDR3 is TGTGCCATCAGTGTGGCGACAGGTCGCACAGATACGCAGTATTTT. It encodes CAISVATGRTDTQYF.

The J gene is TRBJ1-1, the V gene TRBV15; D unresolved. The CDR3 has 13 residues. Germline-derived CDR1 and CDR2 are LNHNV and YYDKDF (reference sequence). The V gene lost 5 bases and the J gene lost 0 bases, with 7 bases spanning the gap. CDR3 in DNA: TGTGCCACCAGCCCGCGGTTGAACACTGAAGCTTTCTTT. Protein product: CATSPRLNTEAFF.

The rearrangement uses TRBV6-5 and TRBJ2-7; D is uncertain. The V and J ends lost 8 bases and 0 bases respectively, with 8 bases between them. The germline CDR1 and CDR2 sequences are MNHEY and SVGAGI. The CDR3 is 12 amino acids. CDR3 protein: CASEDNSYEQYF. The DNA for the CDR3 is TGTGCCAGCGAAGACAACTCCTACGAGCAGTACTTC.

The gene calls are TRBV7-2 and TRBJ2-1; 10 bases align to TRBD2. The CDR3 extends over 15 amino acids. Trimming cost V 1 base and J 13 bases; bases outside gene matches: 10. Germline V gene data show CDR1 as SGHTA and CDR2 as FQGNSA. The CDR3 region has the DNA TGTGCCAGCAGCTTAGGGGGGGCTAGCGGGAGTATTCAGTTCTTC. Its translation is CASSLGGASGSIQFF.

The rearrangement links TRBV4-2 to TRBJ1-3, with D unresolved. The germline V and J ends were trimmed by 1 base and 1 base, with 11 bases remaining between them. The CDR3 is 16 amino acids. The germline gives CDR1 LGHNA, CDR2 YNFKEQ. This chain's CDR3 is CASSQAGQVSGNTIYF. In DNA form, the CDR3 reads TGTGCCAGCAGCCAAGCGGGTCAGGTTTCTGGAAACACCATATATTTT.

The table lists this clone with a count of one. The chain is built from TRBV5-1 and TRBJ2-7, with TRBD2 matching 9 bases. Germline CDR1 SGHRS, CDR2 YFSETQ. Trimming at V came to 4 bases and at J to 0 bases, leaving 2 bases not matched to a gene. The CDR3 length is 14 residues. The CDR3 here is CASSPSGASYEQYF. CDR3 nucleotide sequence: TGCGCCAGCAGCCCTAGCGGGGCCTCCTACGAGCAGTACTTC.

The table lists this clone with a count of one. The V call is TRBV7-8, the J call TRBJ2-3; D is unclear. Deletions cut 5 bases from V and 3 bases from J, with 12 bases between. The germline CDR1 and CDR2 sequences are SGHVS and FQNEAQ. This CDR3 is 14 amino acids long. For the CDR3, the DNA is TGTGCCAGCAGCCCTCCGGAAGGGACAGATACGCAGTATTTT. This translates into CASSPPEGTDTQYF. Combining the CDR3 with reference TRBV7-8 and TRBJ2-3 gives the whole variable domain GAGVSQSPRYKVAKRGQDVALRCDPISGHVSLFWYQQALGQGPEFLTYFQNEAQLDKSGLPSDRFFAERPEGSVSTLKIQRTQQEDSAVYLCASSPPEGTDTQYFGPGTRLTVL.

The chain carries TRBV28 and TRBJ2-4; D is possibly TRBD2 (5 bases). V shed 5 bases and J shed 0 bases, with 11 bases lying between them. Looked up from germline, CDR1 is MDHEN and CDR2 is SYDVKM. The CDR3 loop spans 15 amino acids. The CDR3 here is CASSTIGGAKNIQYF. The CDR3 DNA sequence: TGTGCCAGCAGTACAATCGGAGGAGCCAAAAACATTCAGTACTTC.

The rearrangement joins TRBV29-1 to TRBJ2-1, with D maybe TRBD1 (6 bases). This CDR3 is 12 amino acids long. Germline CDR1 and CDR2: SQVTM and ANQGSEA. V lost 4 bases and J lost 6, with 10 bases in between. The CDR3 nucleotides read TGCAGCGTTGTACGAGGGGGCAATGAGCAGTTCTTC. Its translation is CSVVRGGNEQFF.

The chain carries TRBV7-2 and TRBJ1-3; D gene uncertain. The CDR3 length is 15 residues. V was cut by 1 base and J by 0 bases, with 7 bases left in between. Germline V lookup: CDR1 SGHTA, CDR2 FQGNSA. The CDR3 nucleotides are TGTGCCAGCAGCTTAGTCGCCAGCTCTGGAAACACCATATATTTT. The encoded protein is CASSLVASSGNTIYF.

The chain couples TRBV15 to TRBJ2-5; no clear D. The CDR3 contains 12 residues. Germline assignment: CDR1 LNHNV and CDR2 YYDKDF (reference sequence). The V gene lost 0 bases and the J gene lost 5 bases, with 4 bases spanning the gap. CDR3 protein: CATSRDPETQYF. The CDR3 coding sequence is TGTGCCACCAGCAGAGATCCGGAGACCCAGTACTTC.

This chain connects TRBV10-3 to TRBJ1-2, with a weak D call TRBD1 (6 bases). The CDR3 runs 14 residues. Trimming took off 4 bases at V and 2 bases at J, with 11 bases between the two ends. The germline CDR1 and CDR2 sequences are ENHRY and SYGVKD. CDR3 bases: TGTGCCATCAGTGCGTCAGGGGAGAACTATGGCTACACCTTC. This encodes CAISASGENYGYTF.